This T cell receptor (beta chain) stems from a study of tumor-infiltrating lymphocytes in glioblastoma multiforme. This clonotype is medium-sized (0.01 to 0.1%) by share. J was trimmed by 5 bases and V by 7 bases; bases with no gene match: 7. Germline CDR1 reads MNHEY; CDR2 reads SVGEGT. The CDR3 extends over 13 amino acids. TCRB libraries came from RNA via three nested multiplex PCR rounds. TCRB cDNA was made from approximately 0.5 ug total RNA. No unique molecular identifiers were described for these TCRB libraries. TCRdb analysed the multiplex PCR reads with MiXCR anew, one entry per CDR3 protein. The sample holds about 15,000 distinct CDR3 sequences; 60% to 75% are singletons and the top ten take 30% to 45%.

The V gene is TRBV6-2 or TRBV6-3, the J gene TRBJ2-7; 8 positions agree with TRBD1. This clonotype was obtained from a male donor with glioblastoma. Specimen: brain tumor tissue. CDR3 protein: CASTETGANEQYF. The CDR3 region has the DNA TGTGCCAGCACCGAGACAGGGGCTAACGAGCAGTACTTC.